This TCR beta chain is drawn from a study of T cell responses to AZD1222 COVID-19 vaccine. The assay was immunoSEQ multiplex PCR, and TCRdb's table has in-frame clones only and misses some. The repertoire holds some 150,000 clones, with about nine tenths as singletons. With 3 bases removed from V and 4 bases from J, the gap between germline ends came to 17 bases. The CDR3 runs to 16 residues. CDR1 and CDR2 (germline): SGHNT, YYREEE (reference sequence). The sample consisted of peripheral blood, taken on day 0 of AZD1222 vaccination. The chain combines TRBV5-4 with TRBJ1-3; perhaps TRBD1 as D (5 bases). The sequence was obtained from an adult in good health. Written as DNA, the CDR3 is TGTGCCAGCAGCTCAGCGCGGGGCAGCGGAGGAAACACCATATATTTT. Amino acid sequence: CASSSARGSGGNTIYF.